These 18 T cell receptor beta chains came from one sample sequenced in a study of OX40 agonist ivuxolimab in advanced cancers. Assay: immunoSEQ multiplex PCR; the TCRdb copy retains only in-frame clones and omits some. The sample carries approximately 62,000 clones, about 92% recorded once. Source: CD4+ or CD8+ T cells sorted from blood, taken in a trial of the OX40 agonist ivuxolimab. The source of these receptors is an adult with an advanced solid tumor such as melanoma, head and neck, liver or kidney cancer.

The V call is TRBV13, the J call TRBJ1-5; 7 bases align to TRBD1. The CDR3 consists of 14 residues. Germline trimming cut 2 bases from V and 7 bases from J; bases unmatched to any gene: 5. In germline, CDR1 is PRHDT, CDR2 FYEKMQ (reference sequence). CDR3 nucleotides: TGTGCCAGCAGCTTAAGGGGGCTTGAGCAGCCCCAGCATTTT. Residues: CASSLRGLEQPQHF.

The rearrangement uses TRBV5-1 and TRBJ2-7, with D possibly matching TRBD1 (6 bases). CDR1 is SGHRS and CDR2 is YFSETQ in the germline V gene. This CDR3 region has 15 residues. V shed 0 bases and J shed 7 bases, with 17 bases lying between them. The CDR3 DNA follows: TGCGCCAGCAGCTTGGGAAGGGGGTCCGCGGAGGAGCAGTACTTC. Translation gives CASSLGRGSAEEQYF.

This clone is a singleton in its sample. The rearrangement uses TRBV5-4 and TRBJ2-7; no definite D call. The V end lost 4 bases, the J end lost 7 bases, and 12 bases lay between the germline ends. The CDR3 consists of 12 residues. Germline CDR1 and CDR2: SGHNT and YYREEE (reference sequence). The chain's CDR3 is CASSPGPGEQYF. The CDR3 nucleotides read TGTGCCAGCAGCCCTGGACCCGGGGAGCAGTACTTC.

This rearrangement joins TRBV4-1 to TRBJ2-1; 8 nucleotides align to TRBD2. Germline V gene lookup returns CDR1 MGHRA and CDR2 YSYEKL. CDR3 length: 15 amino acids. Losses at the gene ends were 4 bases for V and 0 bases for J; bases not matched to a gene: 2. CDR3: CASSRSGDSYNEQFF. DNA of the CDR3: TGCGCCAGCAGCCGTAGCGGGGACTCCTACAATGAGCAGTTCTTC.

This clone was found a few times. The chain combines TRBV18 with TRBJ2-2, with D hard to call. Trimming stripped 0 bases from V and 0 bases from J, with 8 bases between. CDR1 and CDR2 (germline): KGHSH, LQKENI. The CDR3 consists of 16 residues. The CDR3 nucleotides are TGTGCCAGCTCACCACCAGAACGGCCGAACACCGGGGAGCTGTTTTTT. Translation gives CASSPPERPNTGELFF.

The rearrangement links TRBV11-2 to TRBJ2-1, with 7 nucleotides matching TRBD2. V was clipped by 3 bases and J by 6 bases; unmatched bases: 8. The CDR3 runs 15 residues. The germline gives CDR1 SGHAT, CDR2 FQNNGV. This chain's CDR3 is CASSLGTTARNEQFF. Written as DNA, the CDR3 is TGTGCCAGCAGCTTGGGGACTACCGCCCGCAATGAGCAGTTCTTC.

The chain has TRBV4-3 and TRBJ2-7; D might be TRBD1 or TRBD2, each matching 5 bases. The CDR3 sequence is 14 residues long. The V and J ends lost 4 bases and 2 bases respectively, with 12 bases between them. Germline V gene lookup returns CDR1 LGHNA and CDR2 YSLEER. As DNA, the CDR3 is TGCGCCAGCAGCCCCCGGGACGATGCCTACGAGCAGTACTTC. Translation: CASSPRDDAYEQYF.

CDR3 region: CASSETGGRDYGYTF. The CDR3 DNA follows: TGTGCCAGCAGCGAGACAGGGGGCAGGGACTATGGCTACACCTTC. The chain is built from TRBV7-9 and TRBJ1-2, with TRBD1 matching 10 bases. V dropped 5 bases and J dropped 3; count of bases not matched to a gene: 6. In germline, CDR1 is SEHNR, CDR2 FQNEAQ (reference sequence). The CDR3 loop spans 15 amino acids. The full variable domain, with the rest looked up from reference TRBV7-9 and TRBJ1-2, is DTGVSQNPRHKITKRGQNVTFRCDPISEHNRLYWYRQTLGQGPEFLTYFQNEAQLEKSRLLSDRFSAERPKGSFSTLEIQRTEQGDSAMYLCASSETGGRDYGYTFGSGTRLTVV.

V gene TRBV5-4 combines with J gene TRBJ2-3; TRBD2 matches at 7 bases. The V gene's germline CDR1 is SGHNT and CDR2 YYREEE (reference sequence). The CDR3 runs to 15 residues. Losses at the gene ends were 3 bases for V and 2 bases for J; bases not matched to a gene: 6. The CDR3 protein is CASSSLGGSTDTQYF. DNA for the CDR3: TGTGCCAGCAGCTCCCTCGGGGGGTCCACAGATACGCAGTATTTT.

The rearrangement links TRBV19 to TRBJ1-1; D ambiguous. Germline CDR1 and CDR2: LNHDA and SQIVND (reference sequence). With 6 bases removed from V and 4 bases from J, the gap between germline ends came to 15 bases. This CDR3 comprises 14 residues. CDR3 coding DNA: TGTGCCAGTAGCCTGGTGGGTGCCGGCACTGAAGCTTTCTTT. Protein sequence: CASSLVGAGTEAFF.

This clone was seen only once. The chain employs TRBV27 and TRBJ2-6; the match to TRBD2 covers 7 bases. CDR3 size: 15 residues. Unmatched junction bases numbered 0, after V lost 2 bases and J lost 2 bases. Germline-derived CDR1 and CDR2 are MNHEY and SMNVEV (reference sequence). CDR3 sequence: CASSLGGAGANVLTF. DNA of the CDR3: TGTGCCAGCAGTTTAGGGGGGGCTGGGGCCAACGTCCTGACTTTC.

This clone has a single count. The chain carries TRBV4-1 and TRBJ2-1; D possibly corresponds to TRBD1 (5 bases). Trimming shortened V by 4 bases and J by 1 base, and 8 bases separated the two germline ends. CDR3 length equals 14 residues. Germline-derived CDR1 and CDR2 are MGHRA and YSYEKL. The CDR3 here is CASSPGMSYNEQFF. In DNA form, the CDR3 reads TGCGCCAGCAGCCCAGGGATGTCCTACAATGAGCAGTTCTTC.

CDR3 nucleotides: TGTGCCAGCAGCGGGACAGGGGGTAATCAGCCCCAGCATTTT. This translates into CASSGTGGNQPQHF. The V and J genes are TRBV16 and TRBJ1-5; 11 nucleotides match TRBD1. V lost 5 bases, J lost 4 bases, and 1 base stayed unmatched. The CDR3 is made up of 14 amino acids. Looked up from germline, CDR1 is KGHSY and CDR2 is FQNENV.

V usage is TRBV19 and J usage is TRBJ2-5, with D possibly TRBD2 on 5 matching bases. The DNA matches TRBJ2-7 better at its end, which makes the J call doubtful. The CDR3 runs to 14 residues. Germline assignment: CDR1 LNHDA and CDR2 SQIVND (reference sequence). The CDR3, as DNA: TGTGCCAGTAGTATTTCCGGGATAGGCTACGAGCAGTACTTC. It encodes CASSISGIGYEQYF.

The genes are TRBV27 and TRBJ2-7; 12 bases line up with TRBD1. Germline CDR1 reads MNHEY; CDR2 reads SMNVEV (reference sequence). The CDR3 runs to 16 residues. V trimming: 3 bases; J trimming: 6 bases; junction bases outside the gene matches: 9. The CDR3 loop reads CASSLKPGQGAPEQYF. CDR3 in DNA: TGTGCCAGCAGTTTGAAACCGGGACAGGGGGCACCCGAGCAGTACTTC.

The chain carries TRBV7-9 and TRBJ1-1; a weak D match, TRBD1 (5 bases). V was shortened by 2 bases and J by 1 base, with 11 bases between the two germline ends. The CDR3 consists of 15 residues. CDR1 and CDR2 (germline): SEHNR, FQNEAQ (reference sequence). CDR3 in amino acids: CASSLLGPRNTEAFF. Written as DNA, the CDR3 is TGTGCCAGCAGCTTATTGGGGCCGAGGAACACTGAAGCTTTCTTT.

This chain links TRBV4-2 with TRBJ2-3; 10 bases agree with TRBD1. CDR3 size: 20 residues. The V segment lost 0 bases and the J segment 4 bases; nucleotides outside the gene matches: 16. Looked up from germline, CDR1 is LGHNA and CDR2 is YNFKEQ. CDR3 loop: CASSQEPGGTGAPGADTQYF. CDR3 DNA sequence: TGTGCCAGCAGCCAAGAGCCGGGGGGGACAGGGGCCCCGGGAGCAGATACGCAGTATTTT.

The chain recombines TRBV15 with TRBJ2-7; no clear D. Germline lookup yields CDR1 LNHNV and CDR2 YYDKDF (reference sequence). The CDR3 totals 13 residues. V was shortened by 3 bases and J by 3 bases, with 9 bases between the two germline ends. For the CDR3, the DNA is TGTGCCACCAGCAGCCCGACGCTCTACGAGCAGTACTTC. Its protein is CATSSPTLYEQYF.